The rows below give T cell receptor beta chains drawn from one sample of a study of cytomegalovirus exposure and HLA in healthy donors. Method: immunoSEQ multiplex PCR; TCRdb's copy keeps in-frame clones and lacks some. The table includes about 160,000 clones, around 88% detected once. Sequencing input: PBMCs. The receptor set was obtained from a woman aged 18-29 years in good health and CMV-seronegative. The CDR3 runs from the conserved cysteine through the conserved F or W. A D gene is named only where the DNA matches it firmly. Clone size appears in some rows only: once, few, many, or a class for an expanded clone.

J: TRBJ2-5; D: TRBD1; V: TRBV7-2; size: NA; CDR3: CASSLGQGSQETQYF; DNA: TGTGCCAGCAGCTTAGGACAGGGCTCCCAAGAGACCCAGTACTTC
J: TRBJ2-1; D: TRBD2; V: TRBV7-9; size: NA; CDR3: CASSLWRWTRSYNEQFF; DNA: TGTGCCAGCAGCTTATGGAGGTGGACTAGATCCTACAATGAGCAGTTCTTC
J: TRBJ1-2; D: NA; V: TRBV18; size: NA; CDR3: CASSPDGREAFHYGYTF; DNA: TGTGCCAGCTCACCAGATGGCAGGGAGGCGTTTCACTATGGCTACACCTTC
J: TRBJ2-7; D: TRBD1; V: TRBV11-2; size: NA; CDR3: CASSWDSAGADEQYF; DNA: TGTGCCAGCAGCTGGGACAGCGCAGGGGCGGACGAGCAGTACTTC
J: TRBJ1-5; D: TRBD1; V: TRBV25-1; size: few; CDR3: CASSGDRNQPQHF; DNA: TGTGCCAGCAGTGGGGACAGGAATCAGCCCCAGCATTTT
J: TRBJ2-1; D: TRBD1; V: TRBV7-2; size: NA; CDR3: CASTPLRGTVDEQFF; DNA: TGTGCCAGCACCCCCCTACGAGGGACAGTCGATGAGCAGTTCTTC
J: TRBJ2-7; D: NA; V: TRBV9; size: NA; CDR3: CASSVDSRNEQYF; DNA: TGTGCCAGCAGCGTGGACAGCCGAAACGAGCAGTACTTC
J: TRBJ1-1; D: TRBD1; V: TRBV25-1; size: NA; CDR3: CASSQGGTEAFF; DNA: TGTGCCAGCAGTCAGGGGGGTACTGAAGCTTTCTTT
J: TRBJ1-2; D: NA; V: TRBV5-4; size: NA; CDR3: CASSLVGGGYTF; DNA: TGTGCCAGCAGCTTGGTTGGGGGGGGCTACACCTTC
J: TRBJ2-5; D: NA; V: TRBV18; size: once; CDR3: CASSPPFTGRLFQETQYF; DNA: TGTGCCAGCTCACCACCGTTTACGGGGAGGTTGTTCCAAGAGACCCAGTACTTC
J: TRBJ2-7; D: TRBD1; V: TRBV5-7; size: few; CDR3: CASSLGTAPTYEQYF; DNA: TGTGCCAGCAGCTTAGGGACAGCGCCTACCTACGAGCAGTACTTC
J: TRBJ2-7; D: TRBD1; V: TRBV7-3; size: NA; CDR3: CASSTQPGQGYEQYF; DNA: TGTGCCAGCAGCACCCAACCGGGACAGGGTTACGAGCAGTACTTC
J: TRBJ1-4; D: TRBD1; V: TRBV5-6; size: NA; CDR3: CASSFEVRGEEEKLFF; DNA: TGTGCCAGCAGCTTCGAGGTCAGGGGGGAAGAAGAAAAACTGTTTTTT
J: TRBJ2-7; D: NA; V: TRBV27; size: NA; CDR3: CASRDYPSYEQYF; DNA: TGTGCCAGCAGGGACTATCCTTCCTACGAGCAGTACTTC
J: TRBJ1-2; D: TRBD1; V: TRBV30; size: NA; CDR3: CAWSLTGGYGYTF; DNA: TGTGCCTGGTCCCTTACAGGGGGCTATGGCTACACCTTC
J: TRBJ2-3; D: TRBD1; V: TRBV6-4; size: NA; CDR3: CASSESRGSDTQYF; DNA: TGTGCCAGCAGTGAGTCCAGGGGGTCAGATACGCAGTATTTT
J: TRBJ2-7; D: TRBD2; V: TRBV27; size: NA; CDR3: CASSFTSGRYEQYF; DNA: TGTGCCAGCAGTTTCACTAGCGGGAGGTACGAGCAGTACTTC
J: TRBJ2-7; D: TRBD2; V: TRBV4-1; size: NA; CDR3: CASSPRLAGEIPYEQYF; DNA: TGCGCCAGCAGCCCACGACTAGCGGGGGAGATCCCCTACGAGCAGTACTTC
J: TRBJ2-5; D: TRBD1; V: TRBV6-6; size: NA; CDR3: CASSGQGGETQYF; DNA: TGTGCCAGCAGTGGACAGGGAGGAGAGACCCAGTACTTC
J: TRBJ2-3; D: NA; V: TRBV5-1; size: NA; CDR3: CASSFAQGGTDTQYF; DNA: TGCGCCAGCAGCTTCGCACAGGGAGGCACAGATACGCAGTATTTT
J: TRBJ2-7; D: NA; V: TRBV7-9; size: NA; CDR3: CASSLNGDSYEQYF; DNA: TGTGCCAGCAGCTTAAACGGGGACTCCTACGAGCAGTACTTC
J: TRBJ1-2; D: NA; V: TRBV4-1; size: NA; CDR3: CASSQAYSPGVGYTF; DNA: TGCGCCAGCAGCCAAGCATACTCGCCCGGGGTGGGCTACACCTTC
J: TRBJ1-2; D: NA; V: TRBV7-9; size: few; CDR3: CASSLPQTVPNYGYTF; DNA: TGTGCCAGCAGCCTCCCCCAGACAGTCCCTAACTATGGCTACACCTTC
J: TRBJ2-5; D: TRBD2; V: TRBV5-1; size: NA; CDR3: CASSKLAGFGGETQYF; DNA: TGCGCCAGCAGCAAGCTAGCGGGGTTTGGGGGAGAGACCCAGTACTTC
J: TRBJ1-6; D: TRBD1; V: TRBV5-1; size: NA; CDR3: CASSFRDRGSPLHF; DNA: TGCGCCAGCAGCTTCCGGGACAGGGGTTCACCCCTCCACTTT
J: TRBJ2-7; D: TRBD1; V: TRBV11-2; size: NA; CDR3: CASSPLGTGGNYEQYF; DNA: TGTGCCAGCAGCCCCCTGGGGACAGGGGGTAACTACGAGCAGTACTTC
J: TRBJ2-1; D: TRBD2; V: TRBV9; size: NA; CDR3: CASSVVGLAGIDEQFF; DNA: TGTGCCAGCAGCGTAGTCGGGCTAGCGGGAATCGATGAGCAGTTCTTC
J: TRBJ1-2; D: NA; V: TRBV7-9; size: few; CDR3: CASSRGTGEGVDGYTF; DNA: TGTGCCAGCAGCCGCGGGACCGGCGAGGGAGTCGATGGCTACACCTTC
J: TRBJ1-2; D: TRBD1; V: TRBV9; size: once; CDR3: CASSIRTGGARGYTF; DNA: TGTGCCAGCAGCATAAGGACAGGGGGCGCACGGGGCTACACCTTC
J: TRBJ1-6; D: NA; V: TRBV14; size: few; CDR3: CASSPQMSNSPLHF; DNA: TGTGCCAGCAGCCCCCAAATGAGCAATTCACCCCTCCACTTT
J: TRBJ1-2; D: NA; V: TRBV21-1; size: NA; CDR3: CASSKTPLTVPYGYTF; DNA: TGTGCCAGCAGCAAAACACCTCTGACAGTCCCCTATGGCTACACCTTC
J: TRBJ1-2; D: NA; V: TRBV19; size: few; CDR3: CATFRYGYTF; DNA: TGTGCCACCTTTCGGTATGGCTACACCTTC
J: TRBJ1-2; D: TRBD1; V: TRBV5-6; size: few; CDR3: CASSEWDRFNYGYTF; DNA: TGTGCCAGCAGCGAATGGGACAGATTTAACTATGGCTACACCTTC
J: TRBJ1-1; D: NA; V: TRBV5-1; size: NA; CDR3: CASSLGGWVTEAFF; DNA: TGCGCCAGCAGCTTGGGAGGCTGGGTGACTGAAGCTTTCTTT
J: TRBJ2-3; D: TRBD2; V: TRBV4-1; size: NA; CDR3: CASSQNGLAGNTDTQYF; DNA: TGCGCCAGCAGCCAAAACGGACTAGCGGGAAACACAGATACGCAGTATTTT
J: TRBJ2-1; D: NA; V: TRBV6-5; size: once; CDR3: CASTLHRASEQFF; DNA: TGTGCCAGCACCCTCCACCGTGCGTCCGAGCAGTTCTTC
J: TRBJ2-7; D: TRBD1; V: TRBV7-2; size: NA; CDR3: CASSRPESGTGPPYEQYF; DNA: TGTGCCAGCAGCCGGCCAGAATCCGGGACAGGGCCGCCCTACGAGCAGTACTTC
J: TRBJ1-2; D: NA; V: TRBV5-8; size: NA; CDR3: CASSLGFMGRSYGYTF; DNA: TGTGCCAGCAGCTTGGGTTTCATGGGGCGATCCTATGGCTACACCTTC
J: TRBJ2-7; D: NA; V: TRBV6-5; size: NA; CDR3: CASSYRSGLSYEQYF; DNA: TGTGCCAGCAGTTACCGCTCGGGTTTGTCCTACGAGCAGTACTTC
J: TRBJ2-6; D: NA; V: TRBV5-1; size: NA; CDR3: CASSLQRSRANVLTF; DNA: TGCGCCAGCAGCTTGCAGCGGTCTCGGGCCAACGTCCTGACTTTC
J: TRBJ2-1; D: TRBD1; V: TRBV5-4; size: NA; CDR3: CASSTGTAYNEQFF; DNA: TGTGCCAGCAGCACCGGGACAGCCTACAATGAGCAGTTCTTC
J: TRBJ1-1; D: NA; V: TRBV29-1; size: once; CDR3: CSVELVTEAFF; DNA: TGCAGCGTTGAATTAGTAACTGAAGCTTTCTTT
J: TRBJ1-2; D: TRBD1; V: TRBV7-3; size: NA; CDR3: CASSLTTGDGYTF; DNA: TGTGCCAGCAGCCTAACGACAGGGGATGGCTACACCTTC
J: TRBJ1-1; D: NA; V: TRBV27; size: NA; CDR3: CASSRHLHVEAFF; DNA: TGTGCCAGCAGCCGACACCTTCATGTTGAAGCTTTCTTT
J: TRBJ1-6; D: NA; V: TRBV5-6; size: once; CDR3: CASSLGGIASPLHF; DNA: TGTGCCAGCAGTCTAGGGGGTATCGCTTCACCCCTCCATTTT
J: TRBJ2-3; D: NA; V: TRBV19; size: NA; CDR3: CASTVGATDTQYF; DNA: TGTGCCAGTACCGTAGGGGCCACAGATACGCAGTATTTT
J: TRBJ2-7; D: TRBD1; V: TRBV5-6; size: few; CDR3: CASSWTGPEQYF; DNA: TGTGCCAGCAGCTGGACAGGGCCCGAGCAGTACTTC
J: TRBJ2-1; D: TRBD2; V: TRBV7-2; size: NA; CDR3: CASSLQAGAPDEQFF; DNA: TGTGCCAGCAGCTTACAAGCGGGAGCCCCCGATGAGCAGTTCTTC
J: TRBJ2-7; D: TRBD1; V: TRBV19; size: few; CDR3: CASSRSGTDYEQYF; DNA: TGTGCCAGTTCGCGCTCCGGGACAGACTACGAGCAGTACTTC
J: TRBJ2-1; D: TRBD2; V: TRBV19; size: NA; CDR3: CASTLGGSRAVNEQFF; DNA: TGTGCCAGTACCCTCGGGGGGAGTAGGGCGGTAAATGAGCAGTTCTTC
J: TRBJ2-7; D: NA; V: TRBV6-1; size: NA; CDR3: CASSEADSYEQYF; DNA: TGTGCCAGCAGTGAGGCAGACTCCTACGAGCAGTACTTC
J: TRBJ2-3; D: NA; V: TRBV2; size: NA; CDR3: CAGNYLKGTDTQYF; DNA: TGTGCCGGTAACTACTTAAAGGGCACAGATACGCAGTATTTT
J: TRBJ1-1; D: NA; V: TRBV7-9; size: NA; CDR3: CASRTVYDEAFF; DNA: TGTGCCAGCAGGACAGTCTATGATGAAGCTTTCTTT
J: TRBJ2-7; D: NA; V: TRBV9; size: NA; CDR3: CASSVEGGPWSYEQYF; DNA: TGTGCCAGCAGCGTTGAGGGGGGGCCCTGGTCCTACGAGCAGTACTTC
J: TRBJ2-7; D: TRBD1; V: TRBV27; size: NA; CDR3: CASSFRALTGEYEQYF; DNA: TGTGCCAGCAGTTTTCGTGCCCTAACAGGGGAGTACGAGCAGTACTTC
J: TRBJ2-3; D: NA; V: TRBV5-1; size: NA; CDR3: CASSLRPALTSTDTQYF; DNA: TGCGCCAGCAGCTTACGGCCAGCGCTAACGAGCACAGATACGCAGTATTTT
J: TRBJ2-7; D: TRBD1; V: TRBV7-2; size: few; CDR3: CASRGRGLYEQYF; DNA: TGTGCCAGTCGAGGCAGGGGGCTCTACGAGCAGTACTTC
J: TRBJ2-5; D: NA; V: TRBV6-5; size: few; CDR3: CASSGGRRPQETQYF; DNA: TGTGCCAGCAGTGGAGGAAGACGTCCCCAAGAGACCCAGTACTTC